A single sample gave rise to the 4 T cell receptor beta chains below, sequenced in a study of CD8 T cells in ankylosing spondylitis. TCRdb re-analysed the 5' RACE reads in MiXCR, keeping a single row per CDR3 protein. The data show 700,000 to 1,000,000 distinct CDR3 sequences, over 9.5% seen once. Study-level results: A TCR beta motif of about eight highly homologous variants seemed to mark ankylosing spondylitis blood.

No antigen is known for these receptors. The sequenced sample was blood, either unsorted or a sorted T cell fraction (not recorded which). The receptors originated from a male donor with ankylosing spondylitis.

The V gene is TRBV5-1, the J gene TRBJ2-5; TRBD1 matches 7 bases. The CDR3 has 15 residues. The V gene's germline CDR1 is SGHRS and CDR2 YFSETQ. V dropped 4 bases and J dropped 1; count of bases not matched to a gene: 7. CDR3 sequence: CASSVLGTAQETQYF. The CDR3 region has the DNA TGCGCCAGCAGCGTCCTAGGGACAGCCCAAGAGACCCAGTACTTC.

This clonotype has just a few counts. The CDR3 DNA follows: TGTGCCATCAGTGTTCCAGGGGTTAGGGGTGAAAAACTGTTTTTT. This codes for CAISVPGVRGEKLFF. The V call is TRBV10-3, the J call TRBJ1-4; the D gene is possibly TRBD1 (6 bases). There are 15 residues in the CDR3. The ends were cut back, 4 bases at V and 7 bases at J, with 16 bases in the middle. Germline assignment: CDR1 ENHRY and CDR2 SYGVKD.

The chain combines TRBV2 with TRBJ2-1; TRBD2 aligns across 8 bases. The J segment lost 10 bases and the V segment lost 6 bases, leaving 5 bases of the junction unmatched. This CDR3 has 12 residues. Germline V gene data show CDR1 as SNHLY and CDR2 as FYNNEI. The CDR3 here is CASSQVAGEQFF. DNA of the CDR3: TGTGCCAGCAGCCAAGTAGCGGGGGAGCAGTTCTTC.

This clonotype was seen a few times. The chain links TRBV18 to TRBJ2-3, with D possibly matching TRBD2 (5 bases). Germline V gives CDR1 KGHSH, CDR2 LQKENI. The ends were cut back, 1 base at V and 3 bases at J, with 14 bases in the middle. The CDR3 contains 16 residues. The CDR3 DNA reads TGTGCCAGCTCACCACGAAGTGGGAGTAGGACAGATACGCAGTATTTT. It is translated as CASSPRSGSRTDTQYF.